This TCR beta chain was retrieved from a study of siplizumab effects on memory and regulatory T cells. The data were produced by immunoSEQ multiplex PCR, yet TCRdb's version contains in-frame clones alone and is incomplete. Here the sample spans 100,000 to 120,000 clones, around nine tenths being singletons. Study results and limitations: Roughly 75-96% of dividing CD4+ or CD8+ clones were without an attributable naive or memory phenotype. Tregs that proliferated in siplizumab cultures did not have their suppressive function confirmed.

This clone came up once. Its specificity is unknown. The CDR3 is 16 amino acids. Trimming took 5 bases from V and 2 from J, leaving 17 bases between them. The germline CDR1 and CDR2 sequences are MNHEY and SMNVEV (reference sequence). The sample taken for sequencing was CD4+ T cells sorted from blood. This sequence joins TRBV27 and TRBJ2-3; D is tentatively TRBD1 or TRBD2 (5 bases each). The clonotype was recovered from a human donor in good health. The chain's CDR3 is CASSPLGAQNTDTQYF. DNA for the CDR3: TGTGCCAGCAGTCCCCTCGGGGCCCAGAACACAGATACGCAGTATTTT.